Following are 11 T cell receptor beta chains from one sample sequenced in a study of cytomegalovirus exposure and HLA in healthy donors. Primers for the PCR totalled 60 Vbeta and 13 Jbeta. Sequencing was performed with immunoSEQ multiplex PCR; in TCRdb, only in-frame clones are kept and a portion is missing. The sample contains some 200,000 clones, about two thirds of which appear only once. The sample taken for sequencing was PBMCs. Source of these receptors: a middle-aged man in good health and CMV-seropositive.

The chain links TRBV7-2 to TRBJ1-1; D is uncertain. The V end lost 1 base, the J end lost 7 bases, and 13 bases lay between the germline ends. CDR3 size: 14 residues. Germline CDR1 reads SGHTA; CDR2 reads FQGNSA. The CDR3 is CASSLVPTVSEAFF. CDR3 nucleotide sequence: TGTGCCAGCAGCTTAGTACCCACAGTAAGTGAAGCTTTCTTT.

The J gene is TRBJ2-5, the V gene TRBV5-1; D gene ambiguous. The CDR3 contains 14 residues. CDR1 and CDR2 (germline): SGHRS, YFSETQ. The V and J ends lost 0 bases and 0 bases respectively, with 6 bases between them. CDR3 sequence: CASSLAQNQETQYF. As DNA, the CDR3 is TGCGCCAGCAGCTTGGCTCAGAACCAAGAGACCCAGTACTTC.

This clone was counted a single time. The J gene is TRBJ1-5, the V gene TRBV4-3; TRBD1 matches 11 bases. V was clipped by 2 bases and J by 6 bases; unmatched bases: 3. Per germline, CDR1 LGHNA and CDR2 YSLEER. This CDR3 spans 15 amino acids. The CDR3 loop is CASSQSGTGGQPQHF. In DNA form, the CDR3 reads TGCGCCAGCAGCCAATCCGGGACAGGGGGTCAGCCCCAGCATTTT.

CDR3 loop: CASSLLDGTGDSPLHF. The CDR3 nucleotides read TGTGCCAGCAGTTTACTTGACGGGACGGGGGATTCACCCCTCCACTTT. The chain combines TRBV28 with TRBJ1-6, with a possible D match to TRBD1 (5 bases). This CDR3 spans 16 amino acids. Germline CDR1 is MDHEN and CDR2 is SYDVKM. V was cut by 2 bases and J by 8 bases, with 16 bases left in between.

The J gene is TRBJ2-7, the V gene TRBV19; perhaps TRBD1 as D (6 bases). V was trimmed by 5 bases and J by 2 bases, leaving 19 bases between them. CDR1 and CDR2 from the germline V gene are LNHDA and SQIVND (reference sequence). The CDR3 runs 16 residues. The CDR3: CASSPGTTIAAYEQYF. CDR3 nucleotides: TGTGCCAGTAGTCCCGGGACAACGATTGCCGCCTACGAGCAGTACTTC.

The chain combines TRBV5-6 with TRBJ2-5; 8 bases agree with TRBD1. V shed 3 bases and J 11 bases; nucleotides not matched to a gene: 12. The CDR3 is made up of 14 amino acids. In germline, CDR1 is SGHDT, CDR2 YYEEEE. The CDR3 reads CASSWAAGGFVQYF. DNA for the CDR3: TGTGCCAGCAGCTGGGCCGCAGGGGGCTTTGTGCAGTACTTC.

This chain uses TRBV7-9 with TRBJ2-5; 8 bases agree with TRBD2. The J segment lost 5 bases and the V segment lost 5 bases, leaving 7 bases of the junction unmatched. CDR3 length: 14 amino acids. CDR1 is SEHNR, CDR2 FQNEAQ, per germline (reference sequence). The CDR3 nucleotides are TGTGCCAGCAGCAGCAGCGGGGGAGGTGAGACCCAGTACTTC. It specifies CASSSSGGGETQYF.

This clone showed up just a few times. The chain combines TRBV29-1 with TRBJ2-5, with D maybe TRBD2 (5 bases). This CDR3 spans 12 amino acids. Trimming pared 4 bases from V and 3 bases from J, leaving 9 bases between. CDR1 and CDR2 from the germline V gene are SQVTM and ANQGSEA. CDR3 nucleotides: TGCAGCGTTGTACCTAGCAAAGAGACCCAGTACTTC. It codes for CSVVPSKETQYF.

J is TRBJ1-5 and V is TRBV6-6; maybe TRBD1 (5 bases). Trimming removed 6 bases from V and 11 bases from J, with 17 bases in between. CDR3 length: 13 amino acids. In germline, CDR1 is MNHNY, CDR2 SVGAGI (reference sequence). The CDR3 protein is CASRDGSAGTQHF. In DNA, the CDR3 is TGTGCCAGCAGGGACGGGTCCGCAGGGACCCAGCATTTT.

The chain links TRBV5-4 to TRBJ1-1; tentative D call: TRBD1 (5 bases). Germline V gene sequence: CDR1 SGHNT, CDR2 YYREEE (reference sequence). The V end was cut by 4 bases, the J end by 3 bases, with 13 bases between. CDR3 length: 14 amino acids. CDR3 in DNA: TGTGCCAGCAGCAGCGGGACTCCAGACACTGAAGCTTTCTTT. Its protein product is CASSSGTPDTEAFF.

The chain couples TRBV7-2 to TRBJ1-6; tentative D call: TRBD1 (6 bases). The CDR3 loop spans 14 amino acids. Germline V gene data show CDR1 as SGHTA and CDR2 as FQGNSA. V was clipped by 4 bases and J by 10 bases, with 14 bases between them. CDR3 sequence reads: CASSSKYRESPLHF. For the CDR3, the DNA is TGTGCCAGCAGCTCAAAGTACAGGGAATCACCCCTCCACTTT.